This is a list of T cell receptor beta chains from one sample in a study of identical twins. Via MiXCR, TCRdb re-called the 5' RACE reads, giving one row per CDR3 protein. The sample lists about 530,000 distinct CDR3 sequences, about a fifth occurring once. This same sample was also taken into another study, of yellow fever vaccine responses in identical twins.

The sample consisted of CD4+ T cells sorted from blood. These receptors all stem from a woman younger than 35 in good health. Both conserved end residues are part of each CDR3. Each record gives: J gene, V gene, clone size, D gene, CDR3 protein, CDR3 DNA. D genes are given only for firm matches. The size entry is marked missing in some rows and otherwise reads once, few, many or a size class.

TRBJ2-1	TRBV15	-	TRBD2	CATSRDLTSGSYNEQFF	TGTGCCACCAGCAGAGACCTGACTAGCGGATCCTACAATGAGCAGTTCTTC
TRBJ2-2	TRBV12-3/TRBV12-4	many	-	CASRPGTGELFF	TGTGCCAGCAGACCGGGAACCGGGGAGCTGTTTTTT
TRBJ2-3	TRBV11-2	-	-	CASSFLGSASITDTQYF	TGTGCCAGCAGCTTCTTGGGTAGCGCTTCCATCACAGATACGCAGTATTTT
TRBJ2-2	TRBV5-1	once	TRBD1	CASSYKDRATGELFF	TGCGCCAGCAGCTATAAAGACAGGGCCACCGGGGAGCTGTTTTTT
TRBJ2-3	TRBV20-1	once	-	CSASTGADTQYF	TGCAGTGCTTCCACGGGGGCAGATACGCAGTATTTT
TRBJ1-3	TRBV5-1	few	-	CASSLDTSRNTIYF	TGCGCCAGCAGCTTGGACACGTCTCGAAACACCATATATTTT
TRBJ2-4	TRBV18	-	-	CASSPRGGLAKNIQYF	TGTGCCAGCTCACCACGGGGGGGCCTGGCCAAAAACATTCAGTACTTC
TRBJ2-1	TRBV12-3/TRBV12-4	-	-	CASSSGAGLEQFF	TGTGCCAGCAGTTCCGGCGCGGGTCTGGAGCAGTTCTTC
TRBJ1-4	TRBV14	few	-	CASSHLGQTSNEKLFF	TGTGCCAGCAGCCACCTTGGACAGACTTCTAATGAAAAACTGTTTTTT
TRBJ2-1	TRBV29-1	few	TRBD2	CSVNRAGGFNEQFF	TGCAGCGTGAACCGGGCGGGGGGTTTCAATGAGCAGTTCTTC